This TCR beta chain emerged from a study of CD8 T cells in ankylosing spondylitis. The study, taken as a whole, reports: The authors reported significant enrichment of disease-linked clones in matched ankylosing spondylitis synovial fluid. The study identified a TCR beta motif of under ten highly homologous variants that appeared characteristic of ankylosing spondylitis blood. In synovial fluid and blood from reactive arthritis, some motif variants were previously reported.

V was trimmed by 4 bases and J by 4 bases, leaving 8 bases between them. This CDR3 is built from 13 residues. CDR1 is LGHDT, CDR2 YNNKEL, per germline (reference sequence). This clonotype was counted ten times or more. Its specificity is unknown. Using its own MiXCR run on the 5' RACE reads, TCRdb lists one record per CDR3 protein. The data contain approximately 540,000 distinct CDR3 sequences, roughly an eighth of them singletons. Material: blood, either unsorted or a sorted T cell fraction (not recorded which). The source of this sequence is a male donor with ankylosing spondylitis. V gene TRBV3-1 combines with J gene TRBJ2-1, with D uncertain. CDR3 region: CASSPRPYNEQFF. As DNA, the CDR3 is TGTGCCAGCAGCCCCCGGCCATACAATGAGCAGTTCTTC.